This TCR beta chain appears in the sequencing data of a study of T cell responses to AZD1222 COVID-19 vaccine. Study-level findings and limits: A mostly white British donor set with more females was recruited, and clonal diversity was possibly underestimated.

CDR3 length: 16 amino acids. Trimming at V came to 0 bases and at J to 2 bases, leaving 6 bases not matched to a gene. Germline V gene lookup returns CDR1 SGHDT and CDR2 YYEEEE. The repertoire was sequenced with immunoSEQ multiplex PCR; TCRdb's copy has only in-frame clones and lacks some. The sample records 150,000 to 200,000 clones, 92% being singletons. On this clone: The target antigen is unknown.

This TCR derives from an adult who received the AZD1222 COVID-19 vaccine. The rearrangement uses TRBV5-6 and TRBJ1-1, with 8 bases identical to TRBD1. The sequences come from peripheral blood, collected 28 days after the second AZD1222 dose. CDR3 protein: CASSLAMGTGNTEAFF. The CDR3 DNA is TGTGCCAGCAGCTTGGCCATGGGGACAGGCAACACTGAAGCTTTCTTT.